This T cell receptor beta chain was captured in a study of cytomegalovirus exposure and HLA in healthy donors. The CDR3 sequence is 15 residues long. From germline, CDR1 is SGHAT and CDR2 FQNNGV. V gave up 4 bases and J gave up 0 bases, with 13 bases separating them. The PCR ran on 60 Vbeta and 13 Jbeta primers. Profiling relied on immunoSEQ multiplex PCR, and the TCRdb table lists in-frame clones only, not all of them. In the table there are more than 95,000 clones, about 80% of which are singletons. This clonotype originated in a woman aged 45-65 years in good health and CMV-seropositive. What was sequenced was PBMCs. V is TRBV11-2 and J is TRBJ2-7; the D is unclear. The CDR3 DNA sequence: TGTGCCAGCAGCTCCCTCATAACTGGCTCCTACGAGCAGTACTTC. Protein sequence: CASSSLITGSYEQYF.